This is a list of T cell receptor beta chains from one sample in a study of T cell responses to AZD1222 COVID-19 vaccine. TCRdb's copy holds only in-frame clones and misses some; the assay was immunoSEQ multiplex PCR. The sample lists some 83,000 clones, about 82% occurring once. The starting material was peripheral blood, obtained on day 0 of AZD1222 vaccination. These receptors all stem from an adult in good health. The CDR3 runs from the conserved cysteine through the conserved F or W.

>TRBJ2-7|TRBV4-1
CASSHSVGLAFSKQYF
>TRBJ1-2|TRBV7-3
CASSSEGQTNYGYTF
>TRBJ1-2|TRBV12-3/TRBV12-4
CASRQLQGDGYTF
>TRBJ1-2|TRBV19
CASSIRGEGVYTF
>TRBJ1-6|TRBV28
CAGRGGRSPLHF
>TRBJ1-3|TRBV7-2
CASSPRTRLSSGNTIYF
>TRBJ1-2|TRBV6-5
CASSSPTSGYTF
>TRBJ2-2|TRBV28
CASSVNRVGGTGELFF
>TRBJ2-1|TRBV10-3
CAISDGTATHFNEQFF
>TRBJ1-4|TRBV10-3
CAISEHPGGTNEKLFF
>TRBJ1-6|TRBV30
CAWGGRIASYNSPLHF
>TRBJ1-5|TRBV4-2
CASSQGDRGFSNQPQHF
>TRBJ2-7|TRBV7-9
CASSIGVNEQYF
>TRBJ2-3|TRBV7-2
CASSFRPGLGTDTQYF
>TRBJ1-4|TRBV28
CASSYMGDGRDEKLFF
>TRBJ1-5|TRBV4-1
CASSLQGELFQPQHF
>TRBJ1-4|TRBV29-1
CSVVGVATNEKLFF
>TRBJ1-1|TRBV19
CASSRGGRFTEAFF
>TRBJ2-5|TRBV5-5
CASSLEARGETQYF
>TRBJ1-2|TRBV29-1
CSVGQIGYGYTF
>TRBJ2-1|TRBV28
CATESFYNEQFF
>TRBJ1-6|TRBV5-1
CASSLALVESDSQNSPLHF
>TRBJ2-2|TRBV7-3
CASSFRSGSGTGELFF
>TRBJ2-3|TRBV9
CASSVGGQGAHTQYF
>TRBJ1-5|TRBV28
CASSPLTYQPQHF
>TRBJ1-1|TRBV2
CASSEQVEAFF
>TRBJ1-4|TRBV4-1
CASSQVPAGLSTNEKLFF
>TRBJ2-1|TRBV9
CASSQGLAGGYNYNEQFF
>TRBJ1-2|TRBV5-5
CASSLGRTESNYGYTF
>TRBJ1-2|TRBV30
CAWSPTGLDGYTF
>TRBJ2-3|TRBV19
CASSMEFRLAGVSTDTQYF
>TRBJ2-7|TRBV12-3/TRBV12-4
CASSSLEGLEQYF
>TRBJ1-2|TRBV3-1/TRBV3-2
CASSPLGRDYGYTF
>TRBJ2-7|TRBV5-1
CASSLAGTSGSEQYF
>TRBJ1-4|TRBV6-1
CASSEMGAPEKLFF
>TRBJ2-7|TRBV9
CASSLSGSRYEQYF
>TRBJ1-2|TRBV29-1
CSVEGGTNYGYTF
>TRBJ2-1|TRBV9
CASSLPRDREINEQFF
>TRBJ2-2|TRBV9
CASSSTTGTGPTGELFF
>TRBJ1-2|TRBV6-1
CASSDSGANYGYTF
>TRBJ1-6|TRBV5-1
CASSFGQADSPLHF
>TRBJ2-3|TRBV3-1/TRBV3-2
CASSQDGVDTQYF
>TRBJ2-2|TRBV9
CASSVATLSTGELFF
>TRBJ1-2|TRBV5-1
CASNQTEEANYGYTF
>TRBJ2-7|TRBV5-1
CASSFRSGQGAHEQYF
>TRBJ2-1|TRBV9
CASSLSGRTEQFF
>TRBJ2-2|TRBV24-1
CATSDHRLAIGELFF